This T cell receptor (beta chain) was found in a study of cytomegalovirus exposure and HLA in healthy donors. With 60 Vbeta and 13 Jbeta primers, the PCR was carried out. Clones were sequenced by immunoSEQ multiplex PCR, and TCRdb holds only the in-frame ones, with some missing. The repertoire holds approximately 220,000 clones, around 83% seen once, with 1.4% in the top ten. CDR1 and CDR2 from the germline V gene are MNHEY and SMNVEV (reference sequence). CDR3 size: 16 residues. The V end lost 6 bases, the J end lost 6 bases, and 23 bases lay between the germline ends. While unrecorded immune exposures were likely, the donors were nominally healthy when sampled. Study-wide points: Generally TCR sequences proved uncommon, though certain public TCRs appeared in numerous donors.

Concerning this clone itself: Its antigen remains unknown.

The origin of this receptor is a girl aged 5-17 years in good health and CMV-seronegative. The sequenced material came from PBMCs. The genes are TRBV27 and TRBJ1-1; D gene unclear. The DNA for the CDR3 is TGTGCCAGCAGGGGAGGGTCGGGCCGCTACAGCGCTGAAGCTTTCTTT. Residues: CASRGGSGRYSAEAFF.